This T cell receptor (beta chain) was recovered during a study of T cell responses to AZD1222 COVID-19 vaccine. Study conclusions and caveats: The number of AZD1222 recipients seropositive at baseline was only five to seven. Donors were mostly white British, more females; clonal diversity possibly underestimated. Regions 160-218 and 743-854 dominated among vaccine-associated CD4 TCRs spanning spike.

As concerns this clone: Its specificity is not known. Compared with germline, one end of the junction differs, possibly owing to a read error.

The data were produced by immunoSEQ multiplex PCR, yet TCRdb's version contains in-frame clones alone and is incomplete. The data contain 160,000 or so clones, 90% of them singletons. CDR3 length: 14 amino acids. CDR1 is MRHNA, CDR2 SNTAGT, per germline. The study pooled second doses at about 4 or about 12 weeks. This chain connects TRBV6-4 to TRBJ2-2; TRBD2 matches 10 bases. The source is an adult who received the AZD1222 COVID-19 vaccine. The sample consisted of peripheral blood, taken 28 days after the second AZD1222 dose. This CDR3 is CASRGLANPGELFF. The CDR3 DNA reads TGTGCCAGTCGGGGACTAGCGAACCCCGGGGAGCTGTTTTTT.